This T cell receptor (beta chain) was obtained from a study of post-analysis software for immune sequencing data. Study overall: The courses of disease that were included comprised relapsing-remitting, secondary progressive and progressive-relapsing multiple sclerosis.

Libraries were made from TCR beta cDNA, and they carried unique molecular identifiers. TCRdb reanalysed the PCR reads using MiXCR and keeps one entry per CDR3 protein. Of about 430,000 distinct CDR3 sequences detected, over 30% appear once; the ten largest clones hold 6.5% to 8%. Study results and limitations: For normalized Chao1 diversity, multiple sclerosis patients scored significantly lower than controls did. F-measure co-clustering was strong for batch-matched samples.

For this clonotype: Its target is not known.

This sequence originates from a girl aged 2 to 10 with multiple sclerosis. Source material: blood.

The CDR3 loop is CASSLTSTYEQYF. DNA for the CDR3: TGTGCCAGCAGTTTGACCAGCACCTACGAGCAGTACTTC. This chain links TRBV12-3 or TRBV12-4 with TRBJ2-7; D gene ambiguous. V gave up 3 bases and J gave up 2 bases, with 8 bases separating them. The CDR3 runs to 13 residues.